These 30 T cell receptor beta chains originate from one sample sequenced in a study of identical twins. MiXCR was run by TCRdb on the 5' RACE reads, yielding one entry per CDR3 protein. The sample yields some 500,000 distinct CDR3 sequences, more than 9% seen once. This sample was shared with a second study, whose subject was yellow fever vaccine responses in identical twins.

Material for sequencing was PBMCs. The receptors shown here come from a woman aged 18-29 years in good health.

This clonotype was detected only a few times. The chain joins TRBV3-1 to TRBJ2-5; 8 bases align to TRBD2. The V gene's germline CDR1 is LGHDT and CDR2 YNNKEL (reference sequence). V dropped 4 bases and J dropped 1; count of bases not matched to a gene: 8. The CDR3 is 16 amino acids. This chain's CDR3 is CASSPPQRGRQETQYF. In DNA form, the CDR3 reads TGTGCCAGCAGCCCCCCCCAGCGGGGGCGCCAAGAGACCCAGTACTTC.

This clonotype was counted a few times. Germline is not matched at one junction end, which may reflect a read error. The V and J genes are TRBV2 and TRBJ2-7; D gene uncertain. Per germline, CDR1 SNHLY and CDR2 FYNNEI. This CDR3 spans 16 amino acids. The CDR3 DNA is TGTGCCAGCAGAGAAGATTCTACCTTGCCCCACCGGGAGCAGTACTTC. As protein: CASREDSTLPHREQYF.

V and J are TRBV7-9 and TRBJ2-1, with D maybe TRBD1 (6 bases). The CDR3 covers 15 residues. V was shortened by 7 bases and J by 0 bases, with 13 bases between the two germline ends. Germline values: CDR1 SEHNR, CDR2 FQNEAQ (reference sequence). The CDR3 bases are TGTGCCAGCAACCCAGGGGAAAGCTCCTACAATGAGCAGTTCTTC. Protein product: CASNPGESSYNEQFF.

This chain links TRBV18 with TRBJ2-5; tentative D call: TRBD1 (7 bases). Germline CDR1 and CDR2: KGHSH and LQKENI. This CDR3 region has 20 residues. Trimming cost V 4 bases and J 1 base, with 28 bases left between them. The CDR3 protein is CASSRRGQQLKEGPQETQYF. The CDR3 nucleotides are TGTGCCAGCTCACGACGGGGACAGCAGTTAAAGGAGGGGCCCCAAGAGACCCAGTACTTC. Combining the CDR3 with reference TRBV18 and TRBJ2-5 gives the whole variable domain NAGVMQNPRHLVRRRGQEARLRCSPMKGHSHVYWYRQLPEEGLKFMVYLQKENIIDESGMPKERFSAEFPKEGPSILRIQQVVRGDSAAYFCASSRRGQQLKEGPQETQYFGPGTRLLVL.

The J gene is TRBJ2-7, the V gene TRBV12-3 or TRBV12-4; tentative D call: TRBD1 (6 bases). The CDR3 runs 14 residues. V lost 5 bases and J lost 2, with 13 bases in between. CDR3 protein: CASSGGQIPYEQYF. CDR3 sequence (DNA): TGTGCCAGCAGTGGCGGACAGATCCCCTACGAGCAGTACTTC.

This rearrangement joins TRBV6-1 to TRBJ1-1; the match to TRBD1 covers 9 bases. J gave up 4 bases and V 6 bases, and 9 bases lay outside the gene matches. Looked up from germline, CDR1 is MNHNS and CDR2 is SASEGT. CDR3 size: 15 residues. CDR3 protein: CASRIQGAGGTEAFF. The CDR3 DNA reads TGTGCCAGCAGAATACAGGGGGCGGGTGGCACTGAAGCTTTCTTT.

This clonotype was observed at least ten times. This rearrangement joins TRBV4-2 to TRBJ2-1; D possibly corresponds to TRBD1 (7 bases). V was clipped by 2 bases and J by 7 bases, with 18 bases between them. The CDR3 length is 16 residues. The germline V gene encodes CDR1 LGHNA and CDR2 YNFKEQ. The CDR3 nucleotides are TGTGCCAGCAGCCAAATCCAGGGGGGAGTAAGGAATGAGCAGTTCTTC. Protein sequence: CASSQIQGGVRNEQFF.

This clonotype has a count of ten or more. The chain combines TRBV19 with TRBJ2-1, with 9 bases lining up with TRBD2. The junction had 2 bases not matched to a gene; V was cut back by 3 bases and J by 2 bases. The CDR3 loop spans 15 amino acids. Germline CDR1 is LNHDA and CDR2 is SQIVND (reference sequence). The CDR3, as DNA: TGTGCCAGTAGTATGACTAGCGGCACCTACAATGAGCAGTTCTTC. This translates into CASSMTSGTYNEQFF.

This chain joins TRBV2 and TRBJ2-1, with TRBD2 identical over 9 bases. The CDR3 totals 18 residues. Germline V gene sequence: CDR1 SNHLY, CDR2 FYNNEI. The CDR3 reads CTCSFRLADGPSPYEQFF. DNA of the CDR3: TGTACCTGCAGTTTCAGACTAGCGGATGGACCTTCACCGTATGAGCAGTTCTTC.

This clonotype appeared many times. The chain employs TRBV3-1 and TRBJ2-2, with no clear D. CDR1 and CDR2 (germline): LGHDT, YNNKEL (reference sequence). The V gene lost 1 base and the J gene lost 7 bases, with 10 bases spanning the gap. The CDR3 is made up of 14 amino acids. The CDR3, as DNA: TGTGCCAGCAGCCAAGTAACTACGGGCGGGGAGCTGTTTTTT. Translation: CASSQVTTGGELFF.

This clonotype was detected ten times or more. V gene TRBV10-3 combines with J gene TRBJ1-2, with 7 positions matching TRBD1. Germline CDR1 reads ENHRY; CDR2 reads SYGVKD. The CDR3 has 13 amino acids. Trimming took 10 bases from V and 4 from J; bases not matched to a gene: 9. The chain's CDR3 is CATTTGSGYGYTF. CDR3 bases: TGTGCCACCACGACAGGGAGTGGCTATGGCTACACCTTC.

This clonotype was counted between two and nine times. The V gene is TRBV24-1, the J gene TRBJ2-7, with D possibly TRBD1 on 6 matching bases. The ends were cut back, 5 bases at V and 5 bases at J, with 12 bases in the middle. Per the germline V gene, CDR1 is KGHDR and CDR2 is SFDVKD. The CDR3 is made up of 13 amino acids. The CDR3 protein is CATSAEGVDEQYF. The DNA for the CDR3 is TGTGCCACCAGTGCCGAGGGGGTCGACGAGCAGTACTTC.

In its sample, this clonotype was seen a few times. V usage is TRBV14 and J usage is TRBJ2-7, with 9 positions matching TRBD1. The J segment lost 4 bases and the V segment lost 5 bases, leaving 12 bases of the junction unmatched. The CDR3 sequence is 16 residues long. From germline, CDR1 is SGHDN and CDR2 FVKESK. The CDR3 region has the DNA TGTGCCAGCAGCAGGGACAGGGCCCCCCCCTGGTACGAGCAGTACTTC. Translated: CASSRDRAPPWYEQYF.

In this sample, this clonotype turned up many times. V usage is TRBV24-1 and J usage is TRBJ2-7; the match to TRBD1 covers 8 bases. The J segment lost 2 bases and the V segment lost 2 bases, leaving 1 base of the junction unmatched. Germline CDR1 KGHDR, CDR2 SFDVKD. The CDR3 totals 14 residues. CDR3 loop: CATSDWTGTYEQYF. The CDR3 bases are TGTGCCACCAGTGATTGGACAGGGACCTACGAGCAGTACTTC.

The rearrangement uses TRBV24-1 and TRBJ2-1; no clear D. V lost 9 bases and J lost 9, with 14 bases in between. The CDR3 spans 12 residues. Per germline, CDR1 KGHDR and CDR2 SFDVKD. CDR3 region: CATGRTRSEQFF. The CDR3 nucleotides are TGTGCCACCGGAAGGACGCGGAGTGAGCAGTTCTTC.

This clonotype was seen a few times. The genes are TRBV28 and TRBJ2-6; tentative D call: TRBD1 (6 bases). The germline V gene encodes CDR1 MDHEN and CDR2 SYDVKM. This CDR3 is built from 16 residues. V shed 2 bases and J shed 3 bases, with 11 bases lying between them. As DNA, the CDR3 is TGTGCCAGCAGTTTACTACAGGGTGGTGGGGCCAACGTCCTGACTTTC. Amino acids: CASSLLQGGGANVLTF.

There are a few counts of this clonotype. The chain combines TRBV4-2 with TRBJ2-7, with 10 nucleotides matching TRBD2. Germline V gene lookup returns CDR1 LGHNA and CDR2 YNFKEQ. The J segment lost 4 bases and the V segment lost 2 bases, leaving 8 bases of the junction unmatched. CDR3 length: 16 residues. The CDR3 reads CASSQHSLAGVYEQYF. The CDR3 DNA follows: TGTGCCAGCAGCCAACACTCGCTAGCGGGAGTGTACGAGCAGTACTTC.

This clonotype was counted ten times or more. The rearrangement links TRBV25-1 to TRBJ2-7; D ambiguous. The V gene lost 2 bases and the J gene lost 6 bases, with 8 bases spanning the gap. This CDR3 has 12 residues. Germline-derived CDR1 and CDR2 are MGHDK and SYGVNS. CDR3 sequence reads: CASSEPNAEQYF. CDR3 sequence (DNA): TGTGCCAGCAGTGAACCCAACGCCGAGCAGTACTTC.

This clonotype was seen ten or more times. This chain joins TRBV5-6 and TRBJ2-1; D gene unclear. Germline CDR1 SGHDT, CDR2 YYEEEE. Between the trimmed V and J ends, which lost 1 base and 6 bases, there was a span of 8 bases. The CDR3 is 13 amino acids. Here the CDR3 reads CASSLRHPNEQFF. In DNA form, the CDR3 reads TGTGCCAGCAGCTTGCGGCACCCCAATGAGCAGTTCTTC.

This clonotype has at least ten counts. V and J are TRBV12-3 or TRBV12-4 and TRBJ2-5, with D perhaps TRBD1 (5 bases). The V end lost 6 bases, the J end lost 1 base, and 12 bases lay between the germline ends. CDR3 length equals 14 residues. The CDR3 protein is CASSLGAAQETQYF. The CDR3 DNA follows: TGTGCCAGCAGCCTAGGGGCTGCCCAAGAGACCCAGTACTTC.

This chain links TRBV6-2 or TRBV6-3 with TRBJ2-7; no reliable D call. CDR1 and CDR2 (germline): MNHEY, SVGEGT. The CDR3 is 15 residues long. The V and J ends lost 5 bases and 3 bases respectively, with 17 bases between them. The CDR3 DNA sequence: TGTGCCAGCAGTCTACTTGGCCGCAAGAACTACGAGCAGTACTTC. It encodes CASSLLGRKNYEQYF.

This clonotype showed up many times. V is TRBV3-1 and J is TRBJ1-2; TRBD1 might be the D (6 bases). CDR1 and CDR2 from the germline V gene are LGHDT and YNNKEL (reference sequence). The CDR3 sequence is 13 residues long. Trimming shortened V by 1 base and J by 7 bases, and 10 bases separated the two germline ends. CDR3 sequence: CASSQVPDSGYTF. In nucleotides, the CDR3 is TGTGCCAGCAGCCAAGTCCCGGACAGTGGCTACACCTTC.

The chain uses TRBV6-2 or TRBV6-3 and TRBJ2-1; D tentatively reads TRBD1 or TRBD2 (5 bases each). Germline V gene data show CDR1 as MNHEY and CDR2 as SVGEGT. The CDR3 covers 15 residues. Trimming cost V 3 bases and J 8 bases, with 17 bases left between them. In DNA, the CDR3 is TGTGCCAGCAGTTATTTGAGGGACCAAGGCTATGAGCAGTTCTTC. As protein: CASSYLRDQGYEQFF.

The DNA of the CDR3 is TGTGCCAGCAGTTACCGTAGCGGGACGGTCTCCTACGAGCAGTACTTC. Encoded protein: CASSYRSGTVSYEQYF. The chain couples TRBV6-2 or TRBV6-3 to TRBJ2-7, with 8 nucleotides matching TRBD2. Unmatched junction bases numbered 6, after V lost 2 bases and J lost 0 bases. Per germline, CDR1 MNHEY and CDR2 SVGEGT. This CDR3 spans 16 amino acids.

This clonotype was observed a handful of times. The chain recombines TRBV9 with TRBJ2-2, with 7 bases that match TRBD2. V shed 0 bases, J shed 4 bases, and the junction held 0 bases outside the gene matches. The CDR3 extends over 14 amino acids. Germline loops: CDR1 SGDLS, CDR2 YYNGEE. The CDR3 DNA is TGTGCCAGCAGCGTAGGGACTAGCACCGGGGAGCTGTTTTTT. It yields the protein CASSVGTSTGELFF.

CDR3 nucleotide sequence: TGCAGTGCTAGACCTGCGGGACTAGCGGGGATCTCTGGCACAGATACGCAGTATTTT. The encoded protein is CSARPAGLAGISGTDTQYF. The chain employs TRBV20-1 and TRBJ2-3; 13 bases match TRBD2. The germline V gene has CDR1 DFQATT and CDR2 SNEGSKA (reference sequence). With 2 bases clipped from V and 1 base from J, the junction kept 12 bases outside the gene matches. The CDR3 sequence is 19 residues long.

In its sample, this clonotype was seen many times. CDR3 DNA sequence: TGTGCCATCAGGGCACCCTGGGACTATGGCTACACCTTC. Its translation: CAIRAPWDYGYTF. V usage is TRBV10-3 and J usage is TRBJ1-2; no definite D call. V lost 6 bases to trimming and J lost 3 bases, with 11 bases between them. The CDR3 consists of 13 residues. Germline CDR1 reads ENHRY; CDR2 reads SYGVKD.

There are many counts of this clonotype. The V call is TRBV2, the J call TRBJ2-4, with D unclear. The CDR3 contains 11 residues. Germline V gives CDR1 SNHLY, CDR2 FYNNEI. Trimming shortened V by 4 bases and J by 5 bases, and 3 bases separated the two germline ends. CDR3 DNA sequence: TGTGCCAGCAGTGCCGAAAACATTCAGTACTTC. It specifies CASSAENIQYF.

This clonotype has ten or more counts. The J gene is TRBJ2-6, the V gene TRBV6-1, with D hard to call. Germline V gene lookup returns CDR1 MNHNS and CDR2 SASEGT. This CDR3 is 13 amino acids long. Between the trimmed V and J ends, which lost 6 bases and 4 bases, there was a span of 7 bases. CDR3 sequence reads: CASRKPGANVLTF. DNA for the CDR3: TGTGCCAGCAGAAAACCGGGGGCCAACGTCCTGACTTTC.

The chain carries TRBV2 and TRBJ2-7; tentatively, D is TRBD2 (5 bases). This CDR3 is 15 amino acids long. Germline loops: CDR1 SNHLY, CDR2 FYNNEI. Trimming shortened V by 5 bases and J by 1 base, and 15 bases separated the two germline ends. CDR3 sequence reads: CASSTIFRESYEQYF. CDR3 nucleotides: TGTGCCAGCAGTACAATTTTCCGGGAATCCTACGAGCAGTACTTC. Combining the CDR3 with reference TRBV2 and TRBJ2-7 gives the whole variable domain EPEVTQTPSHQVTQMGQEVILRCVPISNHLYFYWYRQILGQKVEFLVSFYNNEISEKSEIFDDQFSVERPDGSNFTLKIRSTKLEDSAMYFCASSTIFRESYEQYFGPGTRLTVT.